Shown below are 28 T cell receptor beta chains from a single sample sequenced in a study of cytomegalovirus exposure and HLA in healthy donors. In the PCR, 60 Vbeta and 13 Jbeta primers were used. Clones were sequenced by immunoSEQ multiplex PCR, and TCRdb holds only the in-frame ones, with some missing. This sample yields 75,000 to 100,000 clones, of which roughly 74% are seen a single time; 14% belongs to the top ten. The sample taken for sequencing was PBMCs. The receptors stem from a woman aged 65 to 85 in good health and CMV-seropositive.

This clone was counted only a few times. V usage is TRBV28 and J usage is TRBJ1-1, with D perhaps matching TRBD1 (6 bases). Germline CDR1 MDHEN, CDR2 SYDVKM. This CDR3 region has 12 residues. Trimming cost V 6 bases and J 1 base, with 6 bases left between them. The CDR3: CASRTGNTEAFF. The CDR3 region has the DNA TGTGCCAGCAGGACAGGGAACACTGAAGCTTTCTTT.

This clone was observed a few times. The rearrangement links TRBV25-1 to TRBJ2-3, with a possible D match to TRBD2 (6 bases). Trimming pared 3 bases from V and 3 bases from J, leaving 13 bases between. CDR1 is MGHDK, CDR2 SYGVNS, per germline. This CDR3 region has 15 residues. The CDR3 here is CASSDMTSVTDTQYF. In nucleotides, the CDR3 is TGTGCCAGCAGTGATATGACTAGTGTTACAGATACGCAGTATTTT.

In the case of this clone: One junction end does not reproduce the germline sequence, and a read error may be involved. V and J are TRBV10-3 and TRBJ2-3, with a tentative D call TRBD2 (6 bases). Germline assignment: CDR1 ENHRY and CDR2 SYGVKD. The CDR3 runs to 15 residues. Written as DNA, the CDR3 is TGTGCCATCAGTGAGGGGTTCACTAGCACAGATGCGCAGTATTTT. Protein: CAISEGFTSTDAQYF.

V usage is TRBV5-1 and J usage is TRBJ1-5, with D possibly matching TRBD1 (6 bases). CDR1 and CDR2 from the germline V gene are SGHRS and YFSETQ. V lost 4 bases and J 7 bases, leaving 24 bases between the germline ends. CDR3 length equals 17 residues. This CDR3 is CASSPGSGTLRRQPQHF. The CDR3, as DNA: TGCGCCAGCAGCCCCGGCTCGGGGACACTACGAAGGCAGCCCCAGCATTTT.

The chain has TRBV5-4 and TRBJ1-2; 9 nucleotides align to TRBD1. The CDR3 runs to 13 residues. The ends lost 4 bases at V and 5 bases at J; junction bases unmatched: 3. Germline V CDR1 and CDR2: SGHNT, YYREEE (reference sequence). This CDR3 is CASSPTGGYGYTF. The DNA of the CDR3 is TGTGCCAGCAGCCCGACAGGGGGTTATGGCTACACCTTC. Full variable domain (rest looked up from reference TRBV5-4 and TRBJ1-2): ETGVTQSPTHLIKTRGQQVTLRCSSQSGHNTVSWYQQALGQGPQFIFQYYREEENGRGNFPPRFSGLQFPNYSSELNVNALELDDSALYLCASSPTGGYGYTFGSGTRLTVV.

The chain carries TRBV29-1 and TRBJ2-7; TRBD1 agrees at 7 bases. Germline V CDR1 and CDR2: SQVTM, ANQGSEA. The CDR3 loop spans 15 amino acids. V trimming: 5 bases; J trimming: 0 bases; junction bases outside the gene matches: 10. DNA for the CDR3: TGCAGCGTTCATTTTCGGGACAGAAGCTCCTACGAGCAGTACTTC. Encoded protein: CSVHFRDRSSYEQYF.

This clone was seen a few times. The chain is built from TRBV10-3 and TRBJ2-7, with D tentatively TRBD1 (6 bases). Germline CDR1 and CDR2: ENHRY and SYGVKD. The CDR3 totals 14 residues. Trimming pared 6 bases from V and 0 bases from J, leaving 12 bases between. DNA for the CDR3: TGTGCCATCAGCCGGACAGCCAGCTCCTACGAGCAGTACTTC. The encoded protein is CAISRTASSYEQYF.

Here the CDR3 DNA reads TGTGCCAGCAACCCGACAGGGCGGTCCTACGAGCAGTACTTC. Translation: CASNPTGRSYEQYF. The J gene is TRBJ2-7, the V gene TRBV6-5, with TRBD1 matching over 7 bases. The V gene's germline CDR1 is MNHEY and CDR2 SVGAGI. Unmatched junction bases numbered 7, after V lost 7 bases and J lost 1 base. The CDR3 has 14 residues.

The chain combines TRBV6-1 with TRBJ1-2; 7 bases are a match to TRBD1. Germline lookup yields CDR1 MNHNS and CDR2 SASEGT. The CDR3 totals 14 residues. With V trimmed by 7 bases and J by 4 bases, 9 bases remained unmatched. The chain's CDR3 is CASNTPGQSYGYTF. In nucleotides, the CDR3 is TGTGCCAGCAACACACCGGGACAGAGCTATGGCTACACCTTC.

This chain connects TRBV28 to TRBJ2-7; 8 bases fit TRBD1. This CDR3 has 15 amino acids. Trimming removed 6 bases from V and 4 bases from J; junction bases left unmatched: 11. Germline values: CDR1 MDHEN, CDR2 SYDVKM. CDR3 sequence (DNA): TGTGCCAGCAGGGATACCGGGACAGGCAATTACGAGCAGTACTTC. Protein product: CASRDTGTGNYEQYF.

The chain has TRBV10-3 and TRBJ2-1; maybe TRBD1 (5 bases). CDR3 size: 15 residues. Germline CDR1 reads ENHRY; CDR2 reads SYGVKD. V lost 3 bases and J 10 bases, leaving 19 bases between the germline ends. The CDR3 is CAISDWGQGDWEQFF. The DNA of the CDR3 is TGTGCCATCAGTGACTGGGGCCAAGGGGATTGGGAGCAGTTCTTC.

In this sample, this clone turned up many times. V and J are TRBV7-9 and TRBJ1-5; a possible D gene is TRBD1 (5 bases). Germline V gene sequence: CDR1 SEHNR, CDR2 FQNEAQ (reference sequence). This CDR3 spans 13 amino acids. The V end lost 5 bases, the J end lost 6 bases, and 11 bases lay between the germline ends. The DNA for the CDR3 is TGTGCCAGCAGCCGAACAGGTTTTCAGCCCCAGCATTTT. Protein product: CASSRTGFQPQHF.

The rearrangement uses TRBV6-6 and TRBJ2-7, with TRBD2 matching 11 bases. Germline values: CDR1 MNHNY, CDR2 SVGAGI (reference sequence). Trimming took 7 bases from V and 1 from J; bases not matched to a gene: 3. The CDR3 length is 14 residues. CDR3 sequence reads: CASTLAGGSYEQYF. The CDR3 DNA reads as TGTGCCAGCACCCTAGCGGGGGGTTCCTACGAGCAGTACTTC.

This rearrangement joins TRBV19 to TRBJ2-5; 12 nucleotides match TRBD2. The DNA matches TRBJ2-7 better at its end, which makes the J call doubtful. Germline lookup yields CDR1 LNHDA and CDR2 SQIVND (reference sequence). The CDR3 is 14 amino acids. CDR3 DNA sequence: TGTGCCAGTACTCGACTAGCGGGGGACTACGAGCAGTACTTC. It is translated as CASTRLAGDYEQYF.

The CDR3 region has the DNA TGTGCCAGCAACCGTCTAGGACAGGGGTACGAGCAGTACTTC. As protein: CASNRLGQGYEQYF. The chain joins TRBV7-9 to TRBJ2-7; 9 nucleotides align to TRBD1. This CDR3 contains 14 residues. The V gene's germline CDR1 is SEHNR and CDR2 FQNEAQ (reference sequence). The V and J ends lost 7 bases and 4 bases, in that order; junction bases with no gene match: 8.

This clone was recorded a few times. V is TRBV6-1 and J is TRBJ2-1; TRBD2 matches at 11 bases. This CDR3 comprises 14 residues. The trim removed 5 bases at V and 5 bases at J, leaving 2 bases unmatched. CDR1 is MNHNS, CDR2 SASEGT, per germline. The CDR3 DNA reads as TGTGCCAGCAGTTCGGGACTAGCGGACAATGAGCAGTTCTTC. Amino acids: CASSSGLADNEQFF.

This rearrangement joins TRBV4-1 to TRBJ1-6; D gene uncertain. Germline lookup yields CDR1 MGHRA and CDR2 YSYEKL. CDR3 length: 14 residues. The V gene lost 1 base and the J gene lost 7 bases, with 8 bases spanning the gap. The chain's CDR3 is CASSQAPGNSPLHF. CDR3 coding DNA: TGCGCCAGCAGCCAAGCCCCCGGGAATTCACCCCTCCACTTT.

The rearrangement uses TRBV11-2 and TRBJ2-3, with TRBD2 as a possible D gene (5 bases). The CDR3 is 16 amino acids. The V end lost 1 base, the J end lost 1 base, and 12 bases lay between the germline ends. In germline, CDR1 is SGHAT, CDR2 FQNNGV. CDR3 loop: CASSLGASSGTDTQYF. In nucleotides, the CDR3 is TGTGCCAGCAGCTTAGGAGCTAGCTCGGGCACAGATACGCAGTATTTT. Full variable domain (rest looked up from reference TRBV11-2 and TRBJ2-3): EAGVAQSPRYKIIEKRQSVAFWCNPISGHATLYWYQQILGQGPKLLIQFQNNGVVDDSQLPKDRFSAERLKGVDSTLKIQPAKLEDSAVYLCASSLGASSGTDTQYFGPGTRLTVL.

V is TRBV30 and J is TRBJ1-6; D may be TRBD1 (5 bases). Per germline, CDR1 GTSNPN and CDR2 SVGIG (reference sequence). This CDR3 contains 14 residues. Trimming shortened V by 0 bases and J by 5 bases, and 8 bases separated the two germline ends. This chain's CDR3 is CAWSVDSNNSPLHF. Here the CDR3 DNA reads TGTGCCTGGAGTGTTGACAGCAATAATTCACCCCTCCACTTT. The variable domain in full, with the rest retrieved from reference TRBV30 and TRBJ1-6, is SQTIHQWPATLVQPVGSPLSLECTVEGTSNPNLYWYRQAAGRGLQLLFYSVGIGQISSEVPQNLSASRPQDRQFILSSKKLLLSDSGFYLCAWSVDSNNSPLHFGNGTRLTVT.

The chain has TRBV2 and TRBJ1-5, with 7 bases aligning to TRBD1. This CDR3 is built from 13 residues. Germline CDR1 SNHLY, CDR2 FYNNEI. V trimming: 9 bases; J trimming: 4 bases; junction bases outside the gene matches: 6. CDR3 loop: CASRTGANQPQHF. The CDR3 DNA is TGTGCCAGTAGGACAGGTGCTAATCAGCCCCAGCATTTT.

The chain is built from TRBV6-5 and TRBJ2-2, with D uncertain. The V and J ends lost 4 bases and 1 base respectively, with 10 bases between them. Germline CDR1 is MNHEY and CDR2 is SVGAGI. There are 15 residues in the CDR3. The CDR3 nucleotides read TGTGCCAGCAGTTTCGACACCCAGAACACCGGGGAGCTGTTTTTT. Protein product: CASSFDTQNTGELFF.

The rearrangement uses TRBV7-3 and TRBJ2-3; maybe TRBD1 (5 bases). The V gene's germline CDR1 is SGHTA and CDR2 FQGTGA. This CDR3 has 14 amino acids. V dropped 4 bases and J dropped 5 bases, with 13 bases sitting between them. CDR3 in DNA: TGTGCCAGCAGCTCCAGGGCAGGACAAGATACGCAGTATTTT. Translation gives CASSSRAGQDTQYF.

The rearrangement links TRBV6-1 to TRBJ1-2; unclear D gene. Between the trimmed V and J ends, which lost 5 bases and 2 bases, there was a span of 9 bases. The CDR3 contains 13 residues. Germline V gives CDR1 MNHNS, CDR2 SASEGT. The CDR3 here is CASSSTRNYGYTF. DNA of the CDR3: TGTGCCAGCAGTTCTACCAGGAACTATGGCTACACCTTC.

This chain links TRBV10-3 with TRBJ2-2, with TRBD1 matching over 7 bases. Germline V gene data show CDR1 as ENHRY and CDR2 as SYGVKD. The CDR3 is made up of 14 amino acids. V shed 6 bases, J shed 7 bases, and the junction held 8 bases outside the gene matches. The CDR3 DNA reads TGTGCCATCAGGACCGACAGGGAATTCGGGGAGCTGTTTTTT. This sequence encodes CAIRTDREFGELFF.

V is TRBV6-6 and J is TRBJ2-2; 9 bases fit TRBD2. V shed 10 bases and J 2 bases; nucleotides not matched to a gene: 2. Germline CDR1 and CDR2: MNHNY and SVGAGI (reference sequence). CDR3 length: 13 amino acids. The CDR3 here is CAISGGNTGELFF. CDR3 in DNA: TGTGCCATTAGCGGGGGTAACACCGGGGAGCTGTTTTTT.

This sequence joins TRBV5-1 and TRBJ1-4; 12 nucleotides line up with TRBD1. The trim removed 3 bases at V and 7 bases at J, leaving 1 base unmatched. Germline CDR1 reads SGHRS; CDR2 reads YFSETQ. The CDR3 has 14 residues. CDR3 region: CASSWDRGREKLFF. DNA of the CDR3: TGCGCCAGCAGCTGGGACAGGGGGCGTGAAAAACTGTTTTTT.

The V call is TRBV4-1, the J call TRBJ2-7; no reliable D call. Trimming took off 0 bases at V and 0 bases at J, with 15 bases between the two ends. This CDR3 has 17 residues. Germline CDR1 MGHRA, CDR2 YSYEKL. This chain's CDR3 is CASSQDPPTESSYEQYF. CDR3 sequence (DNA): TGCGCCAGCAGCCAAGACCCGCCTACCGAAAGCTCCTACGAGCAGTACTTC.

The J gene is TRBJ2-7, the V gene TRBV5-1; 7 nucleotides agree with TRBD1. Germline assignment: CDR1 SGHRS and CDR2 YFSETQ. The CDR3 has 14 residues. With 5 bases clipped from V and 4 bases from J, the junction kept 9 bases outside the gene matches. CDR3 in amino acids: CASSPQQGMYEQYF. CDR3 DNA sequence: TGCGCCAGCAGTCCGCAACAGGGGATGTACGAGCAGTACTTC.